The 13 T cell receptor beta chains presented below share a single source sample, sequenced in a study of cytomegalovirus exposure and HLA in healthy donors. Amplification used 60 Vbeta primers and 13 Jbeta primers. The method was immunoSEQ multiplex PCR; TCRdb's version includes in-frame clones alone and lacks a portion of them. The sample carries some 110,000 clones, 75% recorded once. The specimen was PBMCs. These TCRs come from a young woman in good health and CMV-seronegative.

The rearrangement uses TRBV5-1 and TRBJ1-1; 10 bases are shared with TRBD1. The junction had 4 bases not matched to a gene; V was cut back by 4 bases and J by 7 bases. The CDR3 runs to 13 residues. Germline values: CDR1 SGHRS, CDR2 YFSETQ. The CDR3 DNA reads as TGCGCCAGCAGCACAGGGACAGGGGATGAAGCTTTCTTT. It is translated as CASSTGTGDEAFF.

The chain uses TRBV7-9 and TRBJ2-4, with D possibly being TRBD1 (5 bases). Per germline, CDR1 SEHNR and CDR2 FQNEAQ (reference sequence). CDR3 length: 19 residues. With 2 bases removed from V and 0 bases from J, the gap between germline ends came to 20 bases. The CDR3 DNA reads TGTGCCAGCAGCTTAACAGCAGGGTCTTTTACCAAAGCCAAAAACATTCAGTACTTC. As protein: CASSLTAGSFTKAKNIQYF.

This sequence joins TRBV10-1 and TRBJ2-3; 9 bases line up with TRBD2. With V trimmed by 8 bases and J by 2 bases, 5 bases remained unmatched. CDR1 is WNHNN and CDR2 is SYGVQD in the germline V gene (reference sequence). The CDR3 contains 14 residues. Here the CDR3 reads CASRAGGITDTQYF. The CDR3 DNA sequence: TGCGCCAGCCGCGCGGGGGGGATCACAGATACGCAGTATTTT.

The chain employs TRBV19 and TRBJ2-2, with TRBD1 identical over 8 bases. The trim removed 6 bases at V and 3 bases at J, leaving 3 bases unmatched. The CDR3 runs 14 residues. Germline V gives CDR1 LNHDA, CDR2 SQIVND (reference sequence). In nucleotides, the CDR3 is TGTGCCAGTAGCCCCAGGGGGCACACCGGGGAGCTGTTTTTT. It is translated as CASSPRGHTGELFF.

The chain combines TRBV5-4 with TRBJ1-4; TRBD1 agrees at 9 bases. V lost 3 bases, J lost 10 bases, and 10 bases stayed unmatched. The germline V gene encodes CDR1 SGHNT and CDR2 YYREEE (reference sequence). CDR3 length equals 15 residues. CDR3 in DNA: TGTGCCAGCAGCTCCTTCGGGACAGGGCCTGGAAAACTGTTTTTT. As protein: CASSSFGTGPGKLFF.

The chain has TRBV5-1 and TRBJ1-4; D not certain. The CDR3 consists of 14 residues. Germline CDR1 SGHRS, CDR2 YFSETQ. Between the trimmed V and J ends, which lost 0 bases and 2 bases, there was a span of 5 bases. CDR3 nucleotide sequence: TGCGCCAGCAGCTTGGGGCAGACTAATGAAAAACTGTTTTTT. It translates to CASSLGQTNEKLFF.

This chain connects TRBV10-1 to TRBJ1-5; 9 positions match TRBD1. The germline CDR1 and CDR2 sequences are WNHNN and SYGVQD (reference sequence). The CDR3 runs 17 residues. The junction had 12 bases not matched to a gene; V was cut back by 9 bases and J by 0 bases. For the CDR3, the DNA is TGCGCCAGGATTTGGGACAGGGAATTCTATAGCAATCAGCCCCAGCATTTT. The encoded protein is CARIWDREFYSNQPQHF.

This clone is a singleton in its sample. CDR3 sequence reads: CASSYSGRLAGELFF. The CDR3 DNA is TGTGCCAGCAGTTACTCTGGGCGCCTCGCCGGGGAGCTGTTTTTT. This chain joins TRBV6-5 and TRBJ2-2; D is unresolved. Germline loops: CDR1 MNHEY, CDR2 SVGAGI. V was shortened by 0 bases and J by 6 bases, with 11 bases between the two germline ends. The CDR3 totals 15 residues.

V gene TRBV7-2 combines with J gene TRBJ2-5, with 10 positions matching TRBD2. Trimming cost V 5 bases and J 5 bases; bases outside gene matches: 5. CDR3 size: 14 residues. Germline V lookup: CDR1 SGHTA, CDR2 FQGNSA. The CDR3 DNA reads TGTGCCAGCAGCCCCTGGACTAGCGGCGAGACCCAGTACTTC. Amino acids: CASSPWTSGETQYF.

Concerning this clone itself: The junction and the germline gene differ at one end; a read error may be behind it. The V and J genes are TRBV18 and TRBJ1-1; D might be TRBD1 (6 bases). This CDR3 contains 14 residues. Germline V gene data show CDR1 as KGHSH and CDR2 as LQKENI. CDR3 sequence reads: CASSPRLGQTEAFF. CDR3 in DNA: TGTGCCAGCTCTCCACGACTTGGACAGACTGAAGCTTTCTTT.

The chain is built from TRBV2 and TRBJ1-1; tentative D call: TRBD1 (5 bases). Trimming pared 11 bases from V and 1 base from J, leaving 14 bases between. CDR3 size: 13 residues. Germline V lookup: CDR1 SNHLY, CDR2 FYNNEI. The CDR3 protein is CACQGSRNTEAFF. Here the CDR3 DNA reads TGTGCCTGCCAGGGCAGCCGGAACACTGAAGCTTTCTTT.

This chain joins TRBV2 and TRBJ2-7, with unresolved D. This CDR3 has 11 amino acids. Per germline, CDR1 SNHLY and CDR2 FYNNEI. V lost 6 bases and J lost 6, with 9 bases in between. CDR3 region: CASSALGEQYF. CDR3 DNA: TGTGCCAGCAGCGCCCTCGGCGAGCAGTACTTC.

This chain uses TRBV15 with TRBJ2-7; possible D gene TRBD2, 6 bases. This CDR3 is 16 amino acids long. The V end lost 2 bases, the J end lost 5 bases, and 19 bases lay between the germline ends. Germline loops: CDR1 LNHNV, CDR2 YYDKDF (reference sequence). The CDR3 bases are TGTGCCACCAGCAGACCAGAATCCCCCGGAGGGGACGAGCAGTACTTC. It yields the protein CATSRPESPGGDEQYF.